The rows below give T cell receptor beta chains drawn from one sample of a study of T cells in Graves' hyperthyroidism and ophthalmopathy. TCRdb ran MiXCR on the multiplex PCR reads and lists one entry per CDR3 protein. The sample lists nearly 600,000 distinct CDR3 sequences; approximately 15% were seen once. Sequencing used blood. The receptors stem from a woman aged 18-30 years with Graves' ophthalmopathy. Both conserved end residues are part of each CDR3. A D gene is named only where the DNA matches it firmly. Expanded clones get a size class; other rows say once, few or many, or leave the size out.

V,D,size,J,DNA,CDR3
TRBV28,TRBD1,few,TRBJ1-2,TGTGCCAGCAGTTTTGGACAGGGTACCTCCAACTATGGCTACACCTTC,CASSFGQGTSNYGYTF
TRBV19,TRBD2,-,TRBJ2-2,TGTGCCAGTAAGGATCGGCTAGCGGGACCCGGGGAGCTGTTTTTT,CASKDRLAGPGELFF
TRBV7-3,-,many,TRBJ2-7,TGTGCCAGCAGCTTAAGTCGGCATCCGACCGAGCAGTACTTC,CASSLSRHPTEQYF
TRBV28,-,many,TRBJ2-3,TGTGCCTCAGGGACACACACAGATACGCAGTATTTT,CASGTHTDTQYF
TRBV5-1,TRBD1,-,TRBJ2-5,TGCGCCAGCAGTCAGGGGGCCGTGATTCAAGAGACCCAGTACTTC,CASSQGAVIQETQYF
TRBV30,-,many,TRBJ2-5,TGTGCCTGGCGCCGGGACGGCCAAGAGACCCAGTACTTC,CAWRRDGQETQYF
TRBV6-5,TRBD2,many,TRBJ2-1,TGTGCCAGCAGTTACTCTCTAGCGGGAGAAAATTATGAGCAGTTCTTC,CASSYSLAGENYEQFF
TRBV5-4,TRBD1,-,TRBJ1-6,TGTGCCAGCAGCTTGGAGGACAGGGGTGGTTCACCCCTCCACTTT,CASSLEDRGGSPLHF
TRBV28,TRBD2,many,TRBJ2-5,TGTGCCAGCAGTTCCCCGGGGGGGCTTGAAGAGACCCAGTACTTC,CASSSPGGLEETQYF
TRBV20-1,-,many,TRBJ1-2,TGCAGTGCTAGAGATATGGGGGCCACAAACTATGGCTACACCTTC,CSARDMGATNYGYTF
TRBV6-2/TRBV6-3,-,-,TRBJ2-1,TGTGCCAGCAGCTTATTTAGCGGTCCCGAGAATGAGCAGTTCTTC,CASSLFSGPENEQFF
TRBV7-3,-,-,TRBJ1-2,TGTGCCAGCAGCTTGGAATGGACAAACTATGGCTACACCTTC,CASSLEWTNYGYTF
TRBV11-3,TRBD2,many,TRBJ2-3,TGTGCCAGCAGCAAGACTAGCGGGAGAGACACAGATACGCAGTATTTT,CASSKTSGRDTDTQYF
TRBV6-2/TRBV6-3,-,-,TRBJ1-3,TGTGCCAGCAGTACGACGGGGGGGACTGGAAACACCATATATTTT,CASSTTGGTGNTIYF
TRBV12-5,-,many,TRBJ2-1,TGTGCTAGTGGTTATGGGGTCTGGGAGCAAGGTGAGCAGTTCTTC,CASGYGVWEQGEQFF
TRBV20-1,TRBD2,-,TRBJ2-1,TGCAGTGCTGGCACGGGACTAGCGGGATTTCTCTCCTACAATGAGCAGTTCTTC,CSAGTGLAGFLSYNEQFF
TRBV6-5,-,few,TRBJ2-1,TGTGCCAGCAGTTACTCGACCCCCCGGCAGGGAGAGGTCTACGAGCAGTTCTTC,CASSYSTPRQGEVYEQFF
TRBV18,-,many,TRBJ1-1,TGTGCCAGCTCACCAGCCGCGAACACTGAAGCTTTCTTT,CASSPAANTEAFF
TRBV7-9,-,-,TRBJ1-3,TGTGCCAGCAGCCCAAGGGACAACACCATATATTTT,CASSPRDNTIYF
TRBV20-1,TRBD2,few,TRBJ2-2,TGCAGTGCTAGACCCGGGACTAGCGGAAACACCGGGGAGCTGTTTTTT,CSARPGTSGNTGELFF
TRBV7-8,-,few,TRBJ2-2,TGTGCCAGCAGCCCCCCTTCTGGGAACACCGGGGAGCTGTTTTTT,CASSPPSGNTGELFF
TRBV11-2,TRBD2,many,TRBJ2-7,TGTGCCAGCAGCTTAACTAGCGGGACCCACGAGCAGTACTTC,CASSLTSGTHEQYF
TRBV19,-,many,TRBJ2-7,TGTGCCAGTACCAAATCGGCGCGGGGGGCAGGGGGCACCTACGAGCAGTACTTC,CASTKSARGAGGTYEQYF
TRBV2,-,many,TRBJ2-3,TGTGCCAGTATGACAGGTATTCGAACAGATACGCAGTATTTT,CASMTGIRTDTQYF
TRBV5-1,-,many,TRBJ2-7,TGCGCCAGCAGCTTGGTCGGCCCTTGGAGCGAGCAGTACTTC,CASSLVGPWSEQYF
TRBV12-3/TRBV12-4,-,-,TRBJ1-2,TGTGCCAGCAGTTTAGCGGGGGTGATTAACTATGGCTACACCTTC,CASSLAGVINYGYTF
TRBV18,-,-,TRBJ1-1,TGTGCCAGCTCACTCTGCGGGTTACAGGGTTGCGCTGAAGCTTTCTTT,CASSLCGLQGCAEAFF
TRBV18,-,few,TRBJ1-3,TGTGCCAGCTCACCCCCCACACCCTTAAGGACCACCATATATTTT,CASSPPTPLRTTIYF
TRBV7-2,-,-,TRBJ2-6,TGTGCCAGCAGCTTAAAGTTTAGGAGTTATGTCCCCTCTGGGGCCAACGTCCTGACTTTC,CASSLKFRSYVPSGANVLTF
TRBV5-4,TRBD2,few,TRBJ2-2,TGTGCCAGCAGCTTTGAAGTTCTAGCGGGATCAAACGGGGAGCTGTTTTTT,CASSFEVLAGSNGELFF
TRBV10-3,TRBD1,many,TRBJ2-7,TGTGCCATCAGTGAGCCGCCAGGGGGAGTCGGCTCCTACGAGCAGTACTTC,CAISEPPGGVGSYEQYF
TRBV4-1,TRBD1,few,TRBJ2-7,TGCGCCAGCAGCCAAGATCCTCGGAGGGACAGGGTCCTTCCTTCACACGAGCAGTACTTC,CASSQDPRRDRVLPSHEQYF
TRBV27,-,many,TRBJ2-1,TGTGCCAGCAGTTTCACAAGCGTTTACAATGAGCAGTTCTTC,CASSFTSVYNEQFF
TRBV19,TRBD2,few,TRBJ2-1,TGTGCCAGTAGTATCCTAGCGGGAGGGGTCAATGAGCAGTTCTTC,CASSILAGGVNEQFF
TRBV10-3,-,many,TRBJ2-5,TGTGCCATCAGCGAACGGCCCCAAGAGACCCAGTACTTC,CAISERPQETQYF
TRBV12-3/TRBV12-4,-,-,TRBJ2-7,TGTGCCAGCAGTCTGGGTTTTAGCTACAAGCAGTACTTC,CASSLGFSYKQYF
TRBV7-8,-,many,TRBJ2-3,TGTGCCAGCAGCGAGGGGGGGGGATGGAGCACAGATACGCAGTATTTT,CASSEGGGWSTDTQYF
TRBV28,TRBD2,many,TRBJ2-5,TGTGCCAGCAGGACCGGGGGGGGGCGCGAGACCCAGTACTTC,CASRTGGGRETQYF
TRBV30,-,-,TRBJ2-5,TGTGCCTGGAGTGTGCTAGCTTTTCAAGAGACCCAGTACTTC,CAWSVLAFQETQYF
TRBV6-1,-,many,TRBJ1-1,TGTGCCAGCAGTACTCTCGGGACCAACACTGAAGCTTTCTTT,CASSTLGTNTEAFF
TRBV7-6,-,many,TRBJ2-7,TGTGCCAGCAGCTTAGAAACAGGGCCTGGTTACGAGCAGTACTTC,CASSLETGPGYEQYF
TRBV9,-,-,TRBJ2-5,TGTGCCAGCAGCGTAGAACGGGGGACCCAGTACTTC,CASSVERGTQYF
TRBV12-3/TRBV12-4,TRBD2,many,TRBJ2-7,TGTGCCAGCAGGGCTAACGGGACTAGCGGGTTGCGCGAGCAGTACTTC,CASRANGTSGLREQYF